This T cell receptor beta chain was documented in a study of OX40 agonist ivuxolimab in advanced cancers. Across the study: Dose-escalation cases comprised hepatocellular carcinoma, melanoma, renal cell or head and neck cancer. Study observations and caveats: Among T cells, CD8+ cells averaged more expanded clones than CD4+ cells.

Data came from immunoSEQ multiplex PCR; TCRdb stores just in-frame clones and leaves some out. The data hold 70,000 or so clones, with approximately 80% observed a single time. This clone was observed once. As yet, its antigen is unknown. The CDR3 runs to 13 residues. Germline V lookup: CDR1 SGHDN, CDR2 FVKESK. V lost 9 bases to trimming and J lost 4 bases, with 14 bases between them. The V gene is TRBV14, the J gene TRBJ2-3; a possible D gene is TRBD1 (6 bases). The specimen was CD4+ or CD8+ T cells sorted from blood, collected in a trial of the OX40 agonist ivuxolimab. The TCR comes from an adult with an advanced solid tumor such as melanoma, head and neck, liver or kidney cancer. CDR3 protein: CARRTGCADTQYF. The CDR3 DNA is TGTGCCAGACGAACAGGGTGCGCAGATACGCAGTATTTT. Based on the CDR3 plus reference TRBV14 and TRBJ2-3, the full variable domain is EAGVTQFPSHSVIEKGQTVTLRCDPISGHDNLYWYRRVMGKEIKFLLHFVKESKQDESGMPNNRFLAERTGGTYSTLKVQPAELEDSGVYFCARRTGCADTQYFGPGTRLTVL.